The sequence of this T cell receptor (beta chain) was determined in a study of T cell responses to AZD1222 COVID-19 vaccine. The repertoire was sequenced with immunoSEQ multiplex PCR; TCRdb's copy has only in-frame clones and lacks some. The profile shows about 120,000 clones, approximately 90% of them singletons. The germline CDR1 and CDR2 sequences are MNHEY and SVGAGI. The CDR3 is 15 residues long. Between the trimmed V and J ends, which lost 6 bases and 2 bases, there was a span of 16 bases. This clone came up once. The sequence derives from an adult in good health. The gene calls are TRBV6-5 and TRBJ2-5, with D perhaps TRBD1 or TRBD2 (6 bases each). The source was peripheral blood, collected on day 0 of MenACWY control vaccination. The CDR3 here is CASSLTRGGQETQYF. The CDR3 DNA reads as TGTGCCAGCAGCCTGACTAGAGGGGGACAAGAGACCCAGTACTTC.